This T cell receptor beta chain was captured by sequencing in a study of T cell responses to AZD1222 COVID-19 vaccine. Whole-study results and caveats: Donors were mostly white British, more females; clonal diversity possibly underestimated.

CDR1 is MDHEN and CDR2 is SYDVKM in the germline V gene. V lost 5 bases and J lost 7, with 15 bases in between. The CDR3 is 14 residues long. Of note for this clone: What it binds is unknown.

Method: immunoSEQ multiplex PCR; TCRdb's copy keeps in-frame clones and lacks some. The sample has around 50,000 clones, around 80% seen once. This chain connects TRBV28 to TRBJ1-5; no clear D. This TCR came from an adult in good health. This specimen was peripheral blood, taken on day 0 of AZD1222 vaccination. CDR3 sequence: CASSPAALSQPQHF. The CDR3 DNA is TGTGCCAGCAGTCCCGCGGCCCTGAGCCAGCCCCAGCATTTT.